Each of the 21 T cell receptor beta chains below was sequenced from the same sample in a study of control samples from healthy donors and cancer patients. Clones were sequenced by immunoSEQ multiplex PCR, and TCRdb holds only the in-frame ones, with some missing. Of about 120,000 clones in the sample, 75% to 90% were seen once. The sequenced sample consisted of PBMCs. These receptors were taken from a woman in her forties or fifties with colorectal cancer.

J is TRBJ2-4 and V is TRBV6-6; D is unclear. This CDR3 region has 14 residues. Germline CDR1 is MNHNY and CDR2 is SVGAGI (reference sequence). V was clipped by 6 bases and J by 0 bases, with 9 bases between them. The CDR3 sequence is CASRQPEAKNIQYF. For the CDR3, the DNA is TGTGCCAGCAGGCAACCCGAAGCCAAAAACATTCAGTACTTC.

Only a few counts were recorded for this clone. This chain links TRBV12-3 or TRBV12-4 with TRBJ2-5; D uncertain. The CDR3 has 13 residues. The ends were cut back, 3 bases at V and 5 bases at J, with 10 bases in the middle. CDR3 bases: TGTGCCAGCAGTTTTACCCGTGAGGAGACCCAGTACTTC. This translates into CASSFTREETQYF.

The genes are TRBV30 and TRBJ1-3, with D tentatively TRBD1 (5 bases). This CDR3 comprises 16 residues. The V gene's germline CDR1 is GTSNPN and CDR2 SVGIG (reference sequence). V lost 0 bases, J lost 2 bases, and 14 bases lay in between. The DNA for the CDR3 is TGTGCCTGGAGTGTCTTGAGGGGAAAAGCTGGAAACACCATATATTTT. The encoded protein is CAWSVLRGKAGNTIYF.

The chain employs TRBV28 and TRBJ1-1; possible D gene TRBD1, 5 bases. V lost 4 bases and J lost 2, with 23 bases in between. This CDR3 is built from 18 residues. From germline, CDR1 is MDHEN and CDR2 SYDVKM. Here the CDR3 reads CASSSFAGEGLSNTEAFF. The DNA of the CDR3 is TGTGCCAGCAGTTCCTTTGCGGGGGAGGGACTCTCCAACACTGAAGCTTTCTTT. The full variable domain, rest sourced from reference TRBV28 and TRBJ1-1, is DVKVTQSSRYLVKRTGEKVFLECVQDMDHENMFWYRQDPGLGLRLIYFSYDVKMKEKGDIPEGYSVSREKKERFSLILESASTNQTSMYLCASSSFAGEGLSNTEAFFGQGTRLTVV.

V and J are TRBV5-1 and TRBJ2-5; the match to TRBD2 covers 9 bases. The CDR3 runs 13 residues. Germline V CDR1 and CDR2: SGHRS, YFSETQ. J lost 5 bases, V lost 5 bases, and 4 bases had no gene match. The CDR3 sequence is CASRRGGEETQYF. The CDR3 DNA reads TGCGCCAGCAGGCGGGGGGGCGAGGAGACCCAGTACTTC.

This clone has a single count. The chain links TRBV7-8 to TRBJ2-7, with TRBD2 matching 14 bases. The trim removed 4 bases at V and 1 base at J, leaving 3 bases unmatched. The CDR3 has 16 residues. Germline lookup yields CDR1 SGHVS and CDR2 FQNEAQ. CDR3 in amino acids: CASSSGLAGGSYEQYF. In DNA form, the CDR3 reads TGTGCCAGCAGCTCTGGACTAGCGGGAGGTTCCTACGAGCAGTACTTC.

This chain uses TRBV6-5 with TRBJ2-7; perhaps TRBD2 as D (5 bases). The CDR3 totals 14 residues. Between the trimmed V and J ends, which lost 2 bases and 0 bases, there was a span of 8 bases. CDR1 MNHEY and CDR2 SVGAGI come from the germline V gene. The CDR3 nucleotides are TGTGCCAGCAGTTACGGTCGGGGCTCCTACGAGCAGTACTTC. As protein: CASSYGRGSYEQYF.

V is TRBV28 and J is TRBJ2-5, with D tentatively TRBD1 (5 bases). CDR1 is MDHEN, CDR2 SYDVKM, per germline. The CDR3 extends over 12 amino acids. V shed 7 bases and J shed 1 base, with 7 bases lying between them. CDR3: CASTQGQETQYF. CDR3 sequence (DNA): TGTGCCAGCACGCAGGGCCAAGAGACCCAGTACTTC. Using reference TRBV28 and TRBJ2-5 for the parts outside the CDR3, the full variable domain is DVKVTQSSRYLVKRTGEKVFLECVQDMDHENMFWYRQDPGLGLRLIYFSYDVKMKEKGDIPEGYSVSREKKERFSLILESASTNQTSMYLCASTQGQETQYFGPGTRLLVL.

The V and J genes are TRBV6-6 and TRBJ1-5, with no clear D. This CDR3 is built from 14 residues. In germline, CDR1 is MNHNY, CDR2 SVGAGI (reference sequence). The V end was cut by 5 bases, the J end by 4 bases, with 12 bases between. This CDR3 is CASSRHLGNQPQHF. Here the CDR3 DNA reads TGTGCCAGCAGTCGACACCTAGGGAATCAGCCCCAGCATTTT.

The V gene is TRBV6-5, the J gene TRBJ2-5; 11 bases agree with TRBD2. The germline CDR1 and CDR2 sequences are MNHEY and SVGAGI. This CDR3 is built from 15 residues. V was pared by 2 bases and J by 7 bases, with 6 bases of the junction left unmatched. CDR3 in DNA: TGTGCCAGCAGTTACACTAGCGGGAGATCTGTGACCCAGTACTTC. As protein: CASSYTSGRSVTQYF.

The chain is built from TRBV2 and TRBJ2-2, with 7 bases lining up with TRBD2. CDR1 and CDR2 from the germline V gene are SNHLY and FYNNEI. The V and J ends lost 6 bases and 2 bases, in that order; junction bases with no gene match: 12. The CDR3 consists of 17 residues. DNA of the CDR3: TGTGCCAGCAGGTGGGCCCTGGGCGGGAGAAACACCGGGGAGCTGTTTTTT. Translated, it gives CASRWALGGRNTGELFF.

This chain uses TRBV5-1 with TRBJ1-2; no clear D. CDR1 is SGHRS, CDR2 YFSETQ, per germline. Trimming removed 4 bases at V and 5 bases at J, with 15 bases between. This CDR3 region has 14 residues. For the CDR3, the DNA is TGCGCCAGCAGCCCCGGGATGGAGGCTTATGGCTACACCTTC. Protein: CASSPGMEAYGYTF.

The rearrangement joins TRBV5-4 to TRBJ1-1; D might be TRBD1 (5 bases). Trimming removed 7 bases from V and 0 bases from J, with 13 bases in between. Germline V lookup: CDR1 SGHNT, CDR2 YYREEE (reference sequence). This CDR3 has 14 residues. The CDR3, as DNA: TGTGCCAGCCATCTCCAGGGACTGAACACTGAAGCTTTCTTT. Residues: CASHLQGLNTEAFF.

The chain is built from TRBV10-3 and TRBJ2-3, with 8 bases aligning to TRBD1. The CDR3 is made up of 19 amino acids. Germline V gene data show CDR1 as ENHRY and CDR2 as SYGVKD. The V and J ends lost 5 bases and 0 bases, in that order; junction bases with no gene match: 16. The CDR3 reads CAISTGGRGPRFSTDTQYF. The DNA for the CDR3 is TGTGCCATCAGTACCGGTGGCAGGGGGCCCCGTTTTAGCACAGATACGCAGTATTTT.

V usage is TRBV13 and J usage is TRBJ1-6; 7 positions agree with TRBD1. CDR1 is PRHDT and CDR2 is FYEKMQ in the germline V gene (reference sequence). J was trimmed by 7 bases and V by 4 bases; bases with no gene match: 4. The CDR3 is 14 residues long. The CDR3 sequence: CASSSGQSNSPLHF. CDR3 DNA sequence: TGTGCCAGCAGCTCGGGACAGTCAAATTCACCCCTCCACTTT.

This chain joins TRBV19 and TRBJ2-4; D is ambiguous. This CDR3 is 14 amino acids long. The V and J ends lost 6 bases and 6 bases respectively, with 15 bases between them. Germline V gene sequence: CDR1 LNHDA, CDR2 SQIVND (reference sequence). The CDR3 bases are TGTGCCAGTAGCCCTCTAAGCAGTTTAAACATTCAGTACTTC. This sequence encodes CASSPLSSLNIQYF.

V and J are TRBV5-1 and TRBJ2-7; D is uncertain. Germline CDR1 and CDR2: SGHRS and YFSETQ. The CDR3 totals 15 residues. Deletions cut 3 bases from V and 1 base from J, with 14 bases between. For the CDR3, the DNA is TGCGCCAGCAGCTCCCACTCCGGCGAATCCTACGAGCAGTACTTC. It yields the protein CASSSHSGESYEQYF. Looking up the rest from reference TRBV5-1 and TRBJ2-7 gives the full variable domain: KAGVTQTPRYLIKTRGQQVTLSCSPISGHRSVSWYQQTPGQGLQFLFEYFSETQRNKGNFPGRFSGRQFSNSRSEMNVSTLELGDSALYLCASSSHSGESYEQYFGPGTRLTVT.

V usage is TRBV3-1 (or the pseudogene TRBV3-2) and J usage is TRBJ1-4, with D perhaps TRBD1 (5 bases). Per the germline V gene, CDR1 is LGHDT and CDR2 is YNNKEL (reference sequence). The CDR3 is made up of 16 amino acids. V shed 3 bases and J shed 4 bases, with 15 bases lying between them. The chain's CDR3 is CASSQSGADHNEKLFF. The CDR3, as DNA: TGTGCCAGCAGCCAGTCCGGGGCGGATCATAATGAAAAACTGTTTTTT.

The chain links TRBV28 to TRBJ1-4; 8 nucleotides align to TRBD1. CDR3 size: 19 residues. V was pared by 1 base and J by 8 bases, with 18 bases of the junction left unmatched. The V gene's germline CDR1 is MDHEN and CDR2 SYDVKM. CDR3 amino acids: CASSLLSFAENRGKEKLFF. As DNA, the CDR3 is TGTGCCAGCAGTTTATTAAGTTTTGCCGAAAACAGGGGGAAAGAAAAACTGTTTTTT.

CDR3 nucleotide sequence: TGCGCCAGTTCTCAAGACAGGCAACACGAGCAGTACTTC. It codes for CASSQDRQHEQYF. V usage is TRBV10-1 and J usage is TRBJ2-7; tentatively, D is TRBD1 (6 bases). The V and J ends lost 9 bases and 5 bases respectively, with 17 bases between them. The CDR3 contains 13 residues. Germline CDR1 WNHNN, CDR2 SYGVQD (reference sequence).

This clone was detected once. The chain couples TRBV7-9 to TRBJ1-2; D uncertain. The CDR3 runs 11 residues. In germline, CDR1 is SEHNR, CDR2 FQNEAQ (reference sequence). V dropped 8 bases and J dropped 3 bases, with 7 bases sitting between them. The CDR3: CASGLDYGYTF. The CDR3 nucleotides read TGTGCCAGCGGATTAGACTATGGCTACACCTTC.